Shown below are 27 T cell receptor beta chains from a single sample sequenced in a study of T-cell memory formation after mild COVID-19. In TCRdb, the 5' RACE reads were re-called with MiXCR into one record per CDR3 protein. The sample holds 500,000 to 600,000 distinct CDR3 sequences, roughly 18% seen once. Sequenced: PBMCs or a T cell subset sorted from them (not recorded which). All receptors come from an adult woman who had mild COVID-19 (a few samples of this study predate the infection). Cell type and time point are not known.

The V gene is TRBV20-1, the J gene TRBJ2-3; a weak D match, TRBD2 (6 bases). CDR1 DFQATT and CDR2 SNEGSKA come from the germline V gene (reference sequence). This CDR3 is 14 amino acids long. The V end was cut by 0 bases, the J end by 4 bases, with 11 bases between. CDR3 residues: CSARDSGRADTQYF. Written as DNA, the CDR3 is TGCAGTGCTAGAGATAGCGGCCGCGCAGATACGCAGTATTTT.

This clonotype was seen a few times. The V and J genes are TRBV20-1 and TRBJ1-4; D uncertain. Germline V gives CDR1 DFQATT, CDR2 SNEGSKA (reference sequence). The V end lost 4 bases, the J end lost 3 bases, and 3 bases lay between the germline ends. The CDR3 has 11 amino acids. DNA for the CDR3: TGCAGTGCTAAGGCTAATGAAAAACTGTTTTTT. It encodes CSAKANEKLFF.

The gene calls are TRBV6-1 and TRBJ1-5, with TRBD1 identical over 10 bases. Trimming at V came to 4 bases and at J to 4 bases, leaving 7 bases not matched to a gene. Germline CDR1 reads MNHNS; CDR2 reads SASEGT. The CDR3 runs 16 residues. The CDR3 sequence is CASSGTGQGWNQPQHF. CDR3 DNA sequence: TGTGCCAGCAGTGGGACGGGACAGGGGTGGAATCAGCCCCAGCATTTT.

This clonotype has more than one count but fewer than ten. The chain is built from TRBV27 and TRBJ2-7; D uncertain. The CDR3 is 15 amino acids. Trimming removed 5 bases from V and 0 bases from J, with 14 bases in between. CDR1 is MNHEY, CDR2 SMNVEV, per germline (reference sequence). The CDR3 nucleotides are TGTGCCAGCAGTCCCGACACTCTGTACTCCTACGAGCAGTACTTC. This gives the protein CASSPDTLYSYEQYF.

This clonotype was observed a few times. The genes are TRBV5-1 and TRBJ2-7; possible D gene TRBD2, 5 bases. The CDR3 has 14 residues. Germline loops: CDR1 SGHRS, CDR2 YFSETQ. Trimming removed 1 base at V and 3 bases at J, with 11 bases between. The CDR3 spells CASSLSTGNYEQYF. For the CDR3, the DNA is TGCGCCAGCAGCTTGTCGACGGGAAACTACGAGCAGTACTTC.

The table lists this clonotype with a few counts. The CDR3 loop is CSARAVAGGPPPYEQYF. As DNA, the CDR3 is TGCAGTGCTAGAGCGGTAGCGGGAGGGCCCCCCCCCTACGAGCAGTACTTC. The V call is TRBV20-1, the J call TRBJ2-7; TRBD2 matches at 11 bases. V was clipped by 1 base and J by 2 bases; unmatched bases: 10. Germline V gene lookup returns CDR1 DFQATT and CDR2 SNEGSKA (reference sequence). This CDR3 has 17 residues.

There are a few counts of this clonotype. CDR3 in amino acids: CSARDSAGVSYEQYF. The CDR3 DNA reads TGCAGTGCTAGAGATTCGGCAGGGGTCTCCTACGAGCAGTACTTC. V gene TRBV20-1 combines with J gene TRBJ2-7; weak D call: TRBD1 (6 bases). The ends were cut back, 0 bases at V and 0 bases at J, with 12 bases in the middle. Germline lookup yields CDR1 DFQATT and CDR2 SNEGSKA (reference sequence). CDR3 length equals 15 residues.

This sequence joins TRBV7-2 and TRBJ2-1; TRBD1 matches 12 bases. The CDR3 covers 17 residues. Germline loops: CDR1 SGHTA, CDR2 FQGNSA. Trimming removed 8 bases from V and 3 bases from J; junction bases left unmatched: 11. The CDR3, as DNA: TGTGCCAGCTCCCGGGACAGGGGGCAATCGGGCTACAATGAGCAGTTCTTC. This sequence encodes CASSRDRGQSGYNEQFF.

The genes are TRBV13 and TRBJ2-7, with a possible D match to TRBD1 (6 bases). CDR3 length: 14 residues. The germline V and J ends were trimmed by 4 bases and 3 bases, with 13 bases remaining between them. In germline, CDR1 is PRHDT, CDR2 FYEKMQ (reference sequence). CDR3 amino acids: CASSSPDSYYEQYF. As DNA, the CDR3 is TGTGCCAGCAGCTCCCCGGACAGTTACTACGAGCAGTACTTC.

A few counts support this clonotype. The J gene is TRBJ2-7, the V gene TRBV30; 10 nucleotides align to TRBD2. From germline, CDR1 is GTSNPN and CDR2 SVGIG (reference sequence). The V segment lost 4 bases and the J segment 4 bases; nucleotides outside the gene matches: 7. This CDR3 contains 14 residues. The CDR3 nucleotides are TGTGCCTGGACTCACGGACTAGCGGATTACGAGCAGTACTTC. It translates to CAWTHGLADYEQYF.

This clonotype has just a few counts. This sequence joins TRBV2 and TRBJ2-7; 8 nucleotides align to TRBD1. CDR3 length equals 15 residues. From germline, CDR1 is SNHLY and CDR2 FYNNEI. Trimming took 6 bases from V and 2 from J; bases not matched to a gene: 9. CDR3: CASRAGTGGTYEQYF. In DNA form, the CDR3 reads TGTGCCAGCAGGGCCGGGACAGGCGGCACCTACGAGCAGTACTTC.

This chain links TRBV28 with TRBJ1-2, with D unclear. CDR3 length equals 12 residues. Germline loops: CDR1 MDHEN, CDR2 SYDVKM. With 6 bases removed from V and 8 bases from J, the gap between germline ends came to 13 bases. CDR3 protein: CASSPGNFGYTF. In DNA, the CDR3 is TGTGCCAGCAGCCCGGGGAATTTCGGCTACACCTTC.

In this sample, this clonotype turned up a few times. V usage is TRBV5-1 and J usage is TRBJ1-1, with D unclear. The CDR3 runs to 15 residues. CDR1 SGHRS and CDR2 YFSETQ come from the germline V gene. V was pared by 1 base and J by 0 bases, with 10 bases between. For the CDR3, the DNA is TGCGCCAGCAGCTTGTTTAACAACCTGAACACTGAAGCTTTCTTT. This translates into CASSLFNNLNTEAFF.

V and J are TRBV6-5 and TRBJ2-7; weak D call: TRBD1 (6 bases). The germline V and J ends were trimmed by 0 bases and 2 bases, with 11 bases remaining between them. The length of the CDR3 is 15 residues. The germline V gene has CDR1 MNHEY and CDR2 SVGAGI. As DNA, the CDR3 is TGTGCCAGCAGTTACTCGAACAGGGCAACCTACGAGCAGTACTTC. It yields the protein CASSYSNRATYEQYF.

The sample holds a few counts of this clonotype. The V gene is TRBV29-1, the J gene TRBJ2-1; possible D gene TRBD2, 7 bases. V was cut by 6 bases and J by 2 bases, with 14 bases left in between. CDR1 and CDR2 (germline): SQVTM, ANQGSEA. This CDR3 is 14 amino acids long. The CDR3 protein is CSVPRGGTYNEQFF. The CDR3 DNA is TGCAGCGTCCCAAGGGGGGGGACCTACAATGAGCAGTTCTTC.

The genes are TRBV25-1 and TRBJ1-2; D possibly corresponds to TRBD1 (6 bases). The CDR3 is made up of 13 amino acids. Germline-derived CDR1 and CDR2 are MGHDK and SYGVNS. Trimming took 6 bases from V and 6 from J, leaving 14 bases between them. The CDR3 spells CASSPDRMDGYTF. CDR3 coding DNA: TGTGCCAGCAGCCCTGACAGGATGGATGGCTACACCTTC.

J is TRBJ1-4 and V is TRBV12-3 or TRBV12-4; D is possibly TRBD1 (5 bases). The CDR3 length is 14 residues. Trimming pared 3 bases from V and 7 bases from J, leaving 12 bases between. For the CDR3, the DNA is TGTGCCAGCAGTTTGGGGGGTGTTCGTGAAAAACTGTTTTTT. It yields the protein CASSLGGVREKLFF.

J is TRBJ2-1 and V is TRBV12-3 or TRBV12-4; 15 positions match TRBD2. The CDR3 has 18 residues. The trim removed 6 bases at V and 2 bases at J, leaving 8 bases unmatched. The DNA for the CDR3 is TGTGCCAGCAGACCGGGACTAGCGGGAGGACAGACCTACAATGAGCAGTTCTTC. It specifies CASRPGLAGGQTYNEQFF.

This chain uses TRBV3-1 with TRBJ1-6; TRBD1 agrees at 10 bases. Germline V gene sequence: CDR1 LGHDT, CDR2 YNNKEL (reference sequence). V shed 4 bases, J shed 11 bases, and the junction held 8 bases outside the gene matches. The CDR3 is 15 residues long. This chain's CDR3 is CASSPGTGAGTPLHF. The CDR3 coding sequence is TGTGCCAGCAGCCCCGGGACAGGGGCCGGGACACCCCTCCACTTT.

The gene calls are TRBV7-9 and TRBJ2-3; 11 bases agree with TRBD2. CDR1 is SEHNR and CDR2 is FQNEAQ in the germline V gene (reference sequence). CDR3 length equals 17 residues. The V segment lost 4 bases and the J segment 2 bases; nucleotides outside the gene matches: 8. The CDR3 nucleotides read TGTGCCAGCAGCTCGGTGGTAGCGGGGGGGCCCACAGATACGCAGTATTTT. Protein product: CASSSVVAGGPTDTQYF.

The J gene is TRBJ2-5, the V gene TRBV9, with D possibly TRBD2 on 5 matching bases. The CDR3 runs 13 residues. CDR1 and CDR2 (germline): SGDLS, YYNGEE. V was pared by 4 bases and J by 7 bases, with 14 bases between. As DNA, the CDR3 is TGTGCCAGCAGCAGGACTGGCGTCGGGACCCAGTACTTC. Its translation is CASSRTGVGTQYF.

V and J are TRBV29-1 and TRBJ2-7; the D is unclear. The germline gives CDR1 SQVTM, CDR2 ANQGSEA. Trimming pared 6 bases from V and 7 bases from J, leaving 25 bases between. This CDR3 contains 15 residues. The CDR3: CSVIFGPVTPGEQYF. DNA of the CDR3: TGCAGCGTAATATTCGGACCGGTGACTCCTGGGGAGCAGTACTTC.

This clonotype was counted a few times. The DNA of the CDR3 is TGTGCCAGCAGCTCCCACCTCCGTGAGCAGTTCTTC. Amino acids: CASSSHLREQFF. V gene TRBV7-9 combines with J gene TRBJ2-1; no reliable D call. The CDR3 consists of 12 residues. Germline V CDR1 and CDR2: SEHNR, FQNEAQ (reference sequence). V lost 4 bases, J lost 9 bases, and 10 bases lay in between.

This chain joins TRBV6-1 and TRBJ2-4; maybe TRBD2 (7 bases). In germline, CDR1 is MNHNS, CDR2 SASEGT. The CDR3 loop spans 14 amino acids. V was shortened by 3 bases and J by 9 bases, with 15 bases between the two germline ends. The CDR3, as DNA: TGTGCCAGCAGTGATACAGGGAGGGGTGCCATTCAGTACTTC. It translates to CASSDTGRGAIQYF.

The V and J genes are TRBV4-1 and TRBJ2-2, with D unresolved. The V end was cut by 1 base, the J end by 6 bases, with 12 bases between. The CDR3 loop spans 15 amino acids. The V gene's germline CDR1 is MGHRA and CDR2 YSYEKL. The CDR3 DNA is TGCGCCAGCAGCCAAGCCCCCCTAGACGCCGGGGAGCTGTTTTTT. It is translated as CASSQAPLDAGELFF.

The chain recombines TRBV5-5 with TRBJ2-1; D tentatively fits TRBD1 or TRBD2 (6 bases each). This CDR3 has 14 residues. V lost 4 bases to trimming and J lost 7 bases, with 15 bases between them. Germline CDR1 and CDR2: SGHKS and YYEKEE (reference sequence). In DNA form, the CDR3 reads TGTGCCAGCAGCCCGGAGGGGGTAGGGAATGAGCAGTTCTTC. It yields the protein CASSPEGVGNEQFF.

The V and J genes are TRBV18 and TRBJ2-1; 9 bases align to TRBD2. CDR1 is KGHSH and CDR2 is LQKENI in the germline V gene. After removal of 5 bases from V and 3 bases from J, the junction contained 11 bases not matched to a gene. The CDR3 is 17 residues long. CDR3 nucleotides: TGTGCCAGCTCATCGCCGGGAAGACTAGCGGACTACAATGAGCAGTTCTTC. Translated: CASSSPGRLADYNEQFF.